The source of this T cell receptor beta chain is a study of cytomegalovirus exposure and HLA in healthy donors. The protocol was immunoSEQ multiplex PCR, while the TCRdb copy is restricted to in-frame clones and leaves out a portion. Of approximately 140,000 clones in the sample, around 86% are singletons; the top ten hold roughly 9%. The length of the CDR3 is 15 residues. CDR1 and CDR2 from the germline V gene are PRHDT and FYEKMQ (reference sequence). Unmatched junction bases numbered 8, after V lost 8 bases and J lost 4 bases. This receptor was obtained from a man aged 18 to 30 in good health and CMV-seropositive. Input material: PBMCs. The chain carries TRBV13 and TRBJ2-1, with 10 bases aligning to TRBD2. CDR3 coding DNA: TGTGCCAGCTTTCTAGCGGGGGAAACTTACAATGAGCAGTTCTTC. This encodes CASFLAGETYNEQFF.